The T cell receptor beta chain described here comes from a study of blood T cells in healthy people across ages. The V end lost 3 bases, the J end lost 2 bases, and 8 bases lay between the germline ends. The CDR3 is made up of 13 amino acids. Germline loops: CDR1 SGDLS, CDR2 YYNGEE. Study conclusions and caveats: Per million T cells, TCR beta diversity dropped roughly linearly as age increased.

Donation came from healthy Caucasian individuals in Russia who were aged about 6 to 100. Donors gave roughly 10 milliliters of peripheral blood apiece. This clonotype was picked up one time. Its antigen is unknown. Alongside a J-beta primer mix, a sample-barcoded 5' primer served in a second PCR lasting about 7 to 12 cycles. TCRdb reprocessed the 5' RACE reads via MiXCR and lists one record per CDR3 protein. The sample includes 1.5 million to 2 million distinct CDR3 sequences, about 49% of them seen just once. The sample consisted of blood. The genes are TRBV9 and TRBJ1-2; D is unclear. The TCR originated in a woman in her 40s in good health. The CDR3, as DNA: TGTGCCAGCAGCGATGCTCTAAACTATGGCTACACCTTC. Protein: CASSDALNYGYTF.